This T cell receptor beta chain is from a study of T-cell memory formation after mild COVID-19. Study as a whole: TCR clustering was largely donor specific.

General observations from the study: Mainly in CM and EM were contracting CD4+ clones; CD8+ were in EMRA.

TCRdb passed the 5' RACE reads through MiXCR, listing each CDR3 protein once. The sample holds 160,000 or so distinct CDR3 sequences; roughly 31% are singletons and the top ten take 12%. This clonotype was counted between two and nine times. No antigen is known for it. Sample: PBMCs or a T cell subset sorted from them (not recorded which). The sequence came from an adult woman who had mild COVID-19 (a few samples of this study predate the infection). Cell type and time point are not known.

The CDR3 region is CSVIPGADTQYF. CDR3 coding DNA: TGCAGCGTTATCCCAGGGGCAGATACGCAGTATTTT. V is TRBV29-1 and J is TRBJ2-3; TRBD1 is a possible D gene (6 bases). CDR3 length equals 12 residues. CDR1 SQVTM and CDR2 ANQGSEA come from the germline V gene. With 5 bases removed from V and 4 bases from J, the gap between germline ends came to 10 bases.